These T cell receptor beta chains were read from a single sample in a study of blood T cell repertoires in COVID-19. Clones were sequenced by immunoSEQ multiplex PCR, and TCRdb holds only the in-frame ones, with some missing. The sample has under 300,000 clones; 89% are singletons. Source material: peripheral blood. These receptors were collected from a woman between 40 and 55 years old who had recovered from COVID-19. The CDR3 runs from the conserved cysteine through the conserved F or W.

CDR3: CASSPTDRYEQYF
J: TRBJ2-7
V: TRBV19

CDR3: CASKKQGAEAFF
J: TRBJ1-1
V: TRBV12-3/TRBV12-4

CDR3: CASSPSDRGYGYTF
J: TRBJ1-2
V: TRBV7-9

CDR3: CASSGWTSGRPLPKNIQYF
J: TRBJ2-4
V: TRBV6-4

CDR3: CASSPRKGADQPQHF
J: TRBJ1-5
V: TRBV6-5

CDR3: CASSVGNPAEAFF
J: TRBJ1-1
V: TRBV9

CDR3: CASSATGPPMNTEAFF
J: TRBJ1-1
V: TRBV21-1

CDR3: CASSLPGGGTGELFF
J: TRBJ2-2
V: TRBV5-1

CDR3: CASSLGEKLFF
J: TRBJ1-4
V: TRBV12-3/TRBV12-4

CDR3: CASSQGLANNEQFF
J: TRBJ2-1
V: TRBV4-1

CDR3: CASSQGLTVEGAGELFF
J: TRBJ2-2
V: TRBV3-1/TRBV3-2

CDR3: CASSQDSPLHF
J: TRBJ1-6
V: TRBV2

CDR3: CATSSSGGLTNEKLFF
J: TRBJ1-4
V: TRBV15

CDR3: CASSLIQGVAYEQYF
J: TRBJ2-7
V: TRBV11-3

CDR3: CASSPGQGVNEQYF
J: TRBJ2-7
V: TRBV7-9

CDR3: CAISGSSGRPQETQYF
J: TRBJ2-5
V: TRBV10-3

CDR3: CASGSRGETQYF
J: TRBJ2-5
V: TRBV27

CDR3: CASSSTSRDTQYF
J: TRBJ2-3
V: TRBV5-5

CDR3: CASRLTGDGSYEQYF
J: TRBJ2-7
V: TRBV28

CDR3: CAWSRETAYGYTF
J: TRBJ1-2
V: TRBV30

CDR3: CATRNPGTDTQYF
J: TRBJ2-3
V: TRBV27

CDR3: CASSLSRGENSPLHF
J: TRBJ1-6
V: TRBV27

CDR3: CASKKGQGVQNEQFF
J: TRBJ2-1
V: TRBV27

CDR3: CASTQRADGNTIYF
J: TRBJ1-3
V: TRBV6-5